The rows below give T cell receptor beta chains drawn from one sample of a study of blood T cell repertoires in COVID-19. The data were produced by immunoSEQ multiplex PCR, yet TCRdb's version contains in-frame clones alone and is incomplete. Among under 200,000 clones listed, approximately 91% were seen once. The material sequenced was peripheral blood. The receptors originated from a man aged 18 to 30 with COVID-19, enrolled during active disease. The CDR3 runs from the conserved cysteine through the conserved F or W. D genes are given only for firm matches. Where a row states a size, it is once, few, many or the class of an expanded clone; other rows omit it.

J | D | size | length | V | CDR3 | DNA
TRBJ2-1 | NA | NA | 13 | TRBV9 | CASSARQFNEQFF | TGTGCCAGCAGCGCCCGACAGTTTAATGAGCAGTTCTTC
TRBJ1-1 | NA | NA | 13 | TRBV7-3 | CASSLRGNTEAFF | TGTGCCAGCAGCTTACGGGGGAACACTGAAGCTTTCTTT
TRBJ1-2 | NA | NA | 14 | TRBV5-4 | CASSLERAMYGYTF | TGTGCCAGCAGCTTGGAGCGGGCGATGTATGGCTACACCTTC
TRBJ2-3 | NA | NA | 13 | TRBV4-3 | CASSQGSKYTQYF | TGCGCCAGCAGCCAAGGTTCTAAGTACACGCAGTATTTT
TRBJ2-1 | TRBD2 | NA | 15 | TRBV9 | CASSVSSGGFDEQFF | TGTGCCAGCAGCGTATCTAGCGGGGGTTTCGATGAGCAGTTCTTC
TRBJ1-5 | NA | NA | 12 | TRBV19 | CAIGRGNQPQHF | TGTGCCATTGGGAGGGGCAATCAGCCCCAGCATTTT
TRBJ1-1 | NA | NA | 15 | TRBV18 | CASSPPQGGPTEAFF | TGTGCCAGCTCACCCCCCCAGGGAGGGCCCACTGAAGCTTTCTTT
TRBJ1-2 | NA | NA | 13 | TRBV12-3/TRBV12-4 | CASSSGLGYGYTF | TGTGCCAGCAGTTCAGGGTTAGGCTATGGCTACACCTTC
TRBJ1-2 | NA | NA | 12 | TRBV7-9 | CASSTAGGGYTF | TGTGCCAGCAGCACCGCCGGGGGGGGCTACACCTTC
TRBJ2-2 | NA | NA | 14 | TRBV7-3 | CASSLGGITGELFF | TGTGCCAGCAGCTTAGGCGGGATCACCGGGGAGCTGTTTTTT
TRBJ2-1 | NA | once | 14 | TRBV4-1 | CASSQSLSNNEQFF | TGCGCCAGCAGCCAGAGCCTGAGTAACAATGAGCAGTTCTTC
TRBJ1-1 | NA | NA | 17 | TRBV30 | CAWSVPGGAGKNTEAFF | TGTGCCTGGAGTGTACCGGGGGGCGCGGGTAAGAACACTGAAGCTTTCTTT
TRBJ2-5 | TRBD1 | NA | 16 | TRBV18 | CASSPPGTGSLETQYF | TGTGCCAGCTCACCTCCCGGGACAGGGAGTTTGGAGACCCAGTACTTC
TRBJ2-1 | TRBD1 | NA | 14 | TRBV30 | CAWSFNRGDNEQFF | TGTGCCTGGAGTTTCAACAGGGGGGACAATGAGCAGTTCTTC
TRBJ2-7 | NA | NA | 13 | TRBV5-1 | CASSLRGPLEQYF | TGCGCCAGCAGCCTCCGTGGGCCCCTCGAGCAGTACTTC
TRBJ2-1 | NA | once | 13 | TRBV12-3/TRBV12-4 | CASSLRGYNEQFF | TGTGCCAGCAGTTTACGGGGCTACAATGAGCAGTTCTTC
TRBJ2-7 | NA | NA | 12 | TRBV3-1/TRBV3-2 | CASSHRVHEQYF | TGTGCCAGCAGCCACAGGGTCCACGAGCAGTACTTC
TRBJ2-2 | NA | NA | 13 | TRBV9 | CASSLSPTGELFF | TGTGCCAGCAGCCTGAGCCCCACCGGGGAGCTGTTTTTT
TRBJ1-2 | TRBD1 | NA | 15 | TRBV7-2 | CASSSSAGTVYGYTF | TGTGCCAGCAGCTCATCAGCTGGGACAGTCTATGGCTACACCTTC
TRBJ2-7 | NA | NA | 11 | TRBV6-5 | CASRQGPEQYF | TGTGCCAGCAGACAGGGACCCGAGCAGTACTTC
TRBJ2-1 | TRBD2 | NA | 15 | TRBV5-4 | CASSPTSDRYNEQFF | TGTGCCAGCAGCCCCACTAGCGACCGGTACAATGAGCAGTTCTTC
TRBJ2-2 | NA | NA | 15 | TRBV7-2 | CASSLGAGYTGELFF | TGTGCCAGCAGCTTAGGGGCGGGATACACCGGGGAGCTGTTTTTT
TRBJ2-3 | TRBD2 | once | 17 | TRBV27 | CASSLGGTSGRASTQYF | TGTGCCAGCAGTTTAGGGGGGACTAGCGGGAGGGCTAGTACGCAGTATTTT
TRBJ2-1 | TRBD2 | NA | 15 | TRBV3-1/TRBV3-2 | CASSQDSGNYNEQFF | TGTGCCAGCAGCCAGGATAGCGGGAACTACAATGAGCAGTTCTTC
TRBJ2-2 | TRBD1 | NA | 16 | TRBV11-1 | CASSKEQGRNTGELFF | TGTGCCAGCAGCAAAGAACAGGGGCGAAACACCGGGGAGCTGTTTTTT
TRBJ2-7 | TRBD1 | NA | 15 | TRBV5-1 | CASRSDLRDSAEQYF | TGCGCCAGCAGATCAGACCTACGGGACAGTGCCGAGCAGTACTTC
TRBJ2-7 | NA | once | 14 | TRBV9 | CASSANREQGEQYF | TGTGCCAGCAGCGCCAACAGGGAACAGGGCGAGCAGTACTTC
TRBJ2-7 | NA | once | 11 | TRBV11-2 | CASTRSYEQYF | TGTGCCAGCACCCGTTCCTACGAGCAGTACTTC
TRBJ2-7 | NA | NA | 14 | TRBV10-3 | CAISDSGVFYEQYF | TGTGCCATCAGTGATAGCGGAGTATTCTACGAGCAGTACTTC
TRBJ2-7 | NA | NA | 13 | TRBV4-2 | CASSQVRGSEQYF | TGTGCCAGCAGCCAAGTCAGGGGATCTGAGCAGTACTTC
TRBJ2-4 | TRBD2 | NA | 15 | TRBV19 | CASSRGLEAKNIQYF | TGTGCCAGTAGCCGGGGACTAGAGGCCAAAAACATTCAGTACTTC
TRBJ2-1 | NA | NA | 14 | TRBV5-1 | CASSGDGAGGEQFF | TGCGCCAGCAGCGGAGACGGGGCCGGAGGGGAGCAGTTCTTC
TRBJ1-1 | TRBD1 | NA | 13 | TRBV2 | CASRSDRGGEAFF | TGTGCCAGCAGGTCGGACAGGGGCGGAGAAGCTTTCTTT
TRBJ2-5 | TRBD1 | NA | 16 | TRBV10-3 | CAISRQGATGQETQYF | TGTGCCATCAGCCGACAGGGGGCGACGGGTCAAGAGACCCAGTACTTC
TRBJ2-7 | TRBD1 | NA | 13 | TRBV27 | CASSLYRGREQYF | TGTGCCAGCAGCTTGTACAGGGGGCGCGAGCAGTACTTC
TRBJ2-3 | TRBD1 | NA | 17 | TRBV24-1 | CATSDPGQGDSTDTQYF | TGTGCCACCAGTGATCCCGGACAGGGGGATAGCACAGATACGCAGTATTTT
TRBJ2-2 | NA | NA | 17 | TRBV9 | CASSVASGAPATGELFF | TGTGCCAGCAGCGTAGCTTCAGGGGCCCCAGCCACCGGGGAGCTGTTTTTT
TRBJ2-7 | TRBD1 | NA | 14 | TRBV15 | CATSRGDRAYEQYF | TGTGCCACCAGCAGAGGGGACAGAGCCTACGAGCAGTACTTC
TRBJ2-7 | NA | once | 15 | TRBV11-2 | CASSYPTGQPYEQYF | TGTGCCAGCAGCTACCCAACAGGGCAACCCTACGAGCAGTACTTC
TRBJ1-2 | TRBD1 | NA | 15 | TRBV19 | CASSMGTGANYGYTF | TGTGCCAGTAGTATGGGGACAGGAGCTAACTATGGCTACACCTTC
TRBJ2-6 | NA | NA | 14 | TRBV4-1 | CASSQGGGANVLTF | TGCGCCAGCAGCCAGGGGGGTGGGGCCAACGTCCTGACTTTC
TRBJ2-7 | NA | NA | 12 | TRBV12-3/TRBV12-4 | CASSSRFYEQYF | TGTGCCAGCAGTTCCCGGTTCTACGAGCAGTACTTC
TRBJ2-7 | NA | NA | 16 | TRBV11-2 | CASSSGRDQTIHEQYF | TGTGCCAGCAGCTCCGGGAGAGACCAGACCATCCACGAGCAGTACTTC
TRBJ1-4 | NA | NA | 15 | TRBV15 | CATSRAGTKNEKLFF | TGTGCCACCAGCAGAGCCGGGACAAAAAATGAAAAACTGTTTTTT
TRBJ1-5 | TRBD1 | NA | 17 | TRBV27 | CASTVDRGQRRNQPQHF | TGTGCCAGCACCGTTGACAGGGGGCAGAGGAGGAATCAGCCCCAGCATTTT
TRBJ1-2 | NA | NA | 14 | TRBV13 | CASSLRDNFYGYTF | TGTGCCAGCAGCTTACGGGACAATTTCTATGGCTACACCTTC
TRBJ1-5 | NA | NA | 14 | TRBV19 | CASSMPGLRQPQHF | TGTGCCAGTAGTATGCCAGGGTTGAGGCAGCCCCAGCATTTT
TRBJ1-4 | TRBD1 | NA | 15 | TRBV7-9 | CASSRGQATNEKLFF | TGTGCCAGCAGCCGCGGACAGGCAACTAATGAAAAACTGTTTTTT
TRBJ1-5 | NA | NA | 15 | TRBV6-2/TRBV6-3 | CASSYSRRGNQPQHF | TGTGCCAGCAGTTACTCCAGGAGGGGCAATCAGCCCCAGCATTTT
TRBJ2-7 | NA | NA | 13 | TRBV3-1/TRBV3-2 | CASSQAGVLEQYF | TGTGCCAGCAGCCAAGCAGGGGTCCTCGAGCAGTACTTC
TRBJ2-7 | NA | NA | 15 | TRBV18 | CASSPPGLPAGEQYF | TGTGCCAGCTCACCACCGGGCTTACCTGCGGGGGAGCAGTACTTC
TRBJ1-6 | TRBD1 | NA | 12 | TRBV30 | CAWTGGNSPLHF | TGTGCCTGGACAGGGGGGAATTCACCCCTCCACTTT
TRBJ1-2 | TRBD1 | NA | 13 | TRBV7-2 | CASRQGQGGGYTF | TGTGCCAGCAGACAAGGACAGGGAGGAGGCTACACCTTC
TRBJ1-5 | NA | NA | 15 | TRBV18 | CASSPPWGGDQPQHF | TGTGCCAGCTCACCACCGTGGGGGGGGGATCAGCCCCAGCATTTT
TRBJ2-2 | NA | NA | 17 | TRBV25-1 | CASSPTLDSRNTGELFF | TGTGCCAGCAGTCCGACCCTGGACAGTCGGAACACCGGGGAGCTGTTTTTT
TRBJ1-1 | NA | NA | 12 | TRBV25-1 | CASSDRDTEAFF | TGTGCCAGCAGTGACAGGGACACTGAAGCTTTCTTT
TRBJ2-7 | NA | NA | 14 | TRBV7-6 | CASSPDPSSYEQYF | TGTGCCAGCAGCCCAGATCCCAGCTCCTACGAGCAGTACTTC
TRBJ2-7 | NA | NA | 15 | TRBV4-3 | CASSQEAGSPYEQYF | TGCGCCAGCAGCCAAGAGGCTGGGAGTCCCTACGAGCAGTACTTC
TRBJ2-1 | TRBD2 | NA | 14 | TRBV27 | CASSWHSGSYEQFF | TGTGCCAGCAGTTGGCATAGCGGGAGCTATGAGCAGTTCTTC